This TCR beta chain was sequenced during a study of control samples from healthy donors and cancer patients. Germline V lookup: CDR1 MDHEN, CDR2 SYDVKM. This CDR3 comprises 16 residues. V dropped 1 base and J dropped 2 bases, with 12 bases sitting between them. The table came from immunoSEQ multiplex PCR; TCRdb's copy has only in-frame clones and leaves some out. Of about 140,000 clones listed, roughly 94% are singletons. The specimen was blood. The chain uses TRBV28 and TRBJ2-1; tentatively, D is TRBD2 (6 bases). The TCR was taken from a man between 35 and 55 years old in good health. This CDR3 reads CASSLSGTWTYNEQFF. The CDR3 DNA reads as TGTGCCAGCAGTTTATCGGGGACTTGGACCTACAATGAGCAGTTCTTC. Supplemented by reference TRBV28 and TRBJ2-1, the full variable domain reads DVKVTQSSRYLVKRTGEKVFLECVQDMDHENMFWYRQDPGLGLRLIYFSYDVKMKEKGDIPEGYSVSREKKERFSLILESASTNQTSMYLCASSLSGTWTYNEQFFGPGTRLTVL.